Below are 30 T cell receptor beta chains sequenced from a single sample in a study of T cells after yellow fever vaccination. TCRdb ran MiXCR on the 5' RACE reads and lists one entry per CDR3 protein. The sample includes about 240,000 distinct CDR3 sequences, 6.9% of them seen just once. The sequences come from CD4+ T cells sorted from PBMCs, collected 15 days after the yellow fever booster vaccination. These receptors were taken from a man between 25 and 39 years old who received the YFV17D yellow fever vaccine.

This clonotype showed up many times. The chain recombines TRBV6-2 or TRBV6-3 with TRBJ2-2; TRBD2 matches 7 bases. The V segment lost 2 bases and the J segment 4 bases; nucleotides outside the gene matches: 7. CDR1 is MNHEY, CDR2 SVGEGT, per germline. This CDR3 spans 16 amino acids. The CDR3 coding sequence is TGTGCCAGCAGTTACGACAGCGGGACCCCCACCGGGGAGCTGTTTTTT. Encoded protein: CASSYDSGTPTGELFF.

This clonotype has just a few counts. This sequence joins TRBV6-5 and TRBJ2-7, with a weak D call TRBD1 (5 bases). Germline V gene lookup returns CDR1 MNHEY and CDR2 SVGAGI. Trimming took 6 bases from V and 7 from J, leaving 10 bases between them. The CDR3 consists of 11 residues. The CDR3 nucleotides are TGTGCCAGCAGGGGGCCCGGGGAGCAGTACTTC. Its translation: CASRGPGEQYF.

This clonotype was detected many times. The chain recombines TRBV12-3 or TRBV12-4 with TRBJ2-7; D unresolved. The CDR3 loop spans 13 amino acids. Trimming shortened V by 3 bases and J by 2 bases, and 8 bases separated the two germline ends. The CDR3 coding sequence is TGTGCCAGCAGTTTTCGGAGAACCTACGAGCAGTACTTC. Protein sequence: CASSFRRTYEQYF.

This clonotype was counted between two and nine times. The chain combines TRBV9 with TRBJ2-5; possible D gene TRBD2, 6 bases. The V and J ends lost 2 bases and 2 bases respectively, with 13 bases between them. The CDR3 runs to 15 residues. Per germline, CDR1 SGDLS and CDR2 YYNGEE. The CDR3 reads CASSVGGTAQETQYF. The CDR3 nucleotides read TGTGCCAGCAGCGTGGGGGGAACTGCACAAGAGACCCAGTACTTC.

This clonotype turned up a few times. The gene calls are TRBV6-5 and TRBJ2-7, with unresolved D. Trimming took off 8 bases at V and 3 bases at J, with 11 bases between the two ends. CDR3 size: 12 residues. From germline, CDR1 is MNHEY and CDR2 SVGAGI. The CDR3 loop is CASGQRRYEQYF. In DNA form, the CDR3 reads TGTGCCAGCGGCCAGAGGCGCTACGAGCAGTACTTC.

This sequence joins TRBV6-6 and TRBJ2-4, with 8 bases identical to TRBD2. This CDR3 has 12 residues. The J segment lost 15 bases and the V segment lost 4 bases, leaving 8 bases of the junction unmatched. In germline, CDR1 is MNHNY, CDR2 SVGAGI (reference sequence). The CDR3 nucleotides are TGTGCCAGCAGTTCGGGCGGGGGGAAACGGTACTTC. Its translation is CASSSGGGKRYF.

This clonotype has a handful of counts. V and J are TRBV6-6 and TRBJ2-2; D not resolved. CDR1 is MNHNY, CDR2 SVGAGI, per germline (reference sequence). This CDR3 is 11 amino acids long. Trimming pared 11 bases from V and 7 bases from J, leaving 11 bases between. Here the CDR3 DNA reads TGTGCCTCCGGAGTTGTCGGGGAGCTGTTTTTT. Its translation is CASGVVGELFF.

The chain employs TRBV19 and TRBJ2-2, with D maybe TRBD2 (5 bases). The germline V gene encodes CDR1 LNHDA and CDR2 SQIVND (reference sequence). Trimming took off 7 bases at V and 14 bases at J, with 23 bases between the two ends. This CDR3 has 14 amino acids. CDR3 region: CASTDAGSSPGLFF. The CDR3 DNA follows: TGTGCCAGTACTGATGCTGGGTCTAGCCCTGGTCTGTTTTTT.

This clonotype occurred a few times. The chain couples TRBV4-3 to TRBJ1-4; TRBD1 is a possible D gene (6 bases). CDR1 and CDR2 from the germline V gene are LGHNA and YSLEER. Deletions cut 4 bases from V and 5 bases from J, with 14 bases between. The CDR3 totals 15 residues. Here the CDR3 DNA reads TGCGCCAGCAGCCGTTACCGGGACACGAATGAAAAACTGTTTTTT. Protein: CASSRYRDTNEKLFF.

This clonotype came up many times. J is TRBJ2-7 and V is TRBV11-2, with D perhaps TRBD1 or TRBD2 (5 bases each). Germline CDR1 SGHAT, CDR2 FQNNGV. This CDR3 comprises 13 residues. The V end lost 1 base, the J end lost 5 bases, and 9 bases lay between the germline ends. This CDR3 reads CASSLVSGHEQYF. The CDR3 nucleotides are TGTGCCAGCAGCTTAGTCTCGGGGCACGAGCAGTACTTC.

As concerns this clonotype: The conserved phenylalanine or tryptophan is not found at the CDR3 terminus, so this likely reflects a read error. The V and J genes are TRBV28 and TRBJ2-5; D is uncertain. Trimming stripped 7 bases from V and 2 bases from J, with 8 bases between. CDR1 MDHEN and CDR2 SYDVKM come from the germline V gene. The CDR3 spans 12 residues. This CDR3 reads CASTGFQETQYL. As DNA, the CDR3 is TGTGCCAGCACAGGCTTTCAAGAGACCCAGTACTTA.

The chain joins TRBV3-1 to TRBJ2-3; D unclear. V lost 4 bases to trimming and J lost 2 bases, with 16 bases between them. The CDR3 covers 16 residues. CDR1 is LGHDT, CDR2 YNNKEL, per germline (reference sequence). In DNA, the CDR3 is TGTGCCAGCAGCCCCATTTTAAAGCAGATCACAGATACGCAGTATTTT. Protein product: CASSPILKQITDTQYF.

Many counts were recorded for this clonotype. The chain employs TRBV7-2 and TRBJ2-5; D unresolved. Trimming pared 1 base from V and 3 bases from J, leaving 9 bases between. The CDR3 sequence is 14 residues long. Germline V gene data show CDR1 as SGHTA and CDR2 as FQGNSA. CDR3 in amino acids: CASSLDGFKETQYF. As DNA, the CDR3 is TGTGCCAGCAGCTTAGATGGCTTCAAAGAGACCCAGTACTTC.

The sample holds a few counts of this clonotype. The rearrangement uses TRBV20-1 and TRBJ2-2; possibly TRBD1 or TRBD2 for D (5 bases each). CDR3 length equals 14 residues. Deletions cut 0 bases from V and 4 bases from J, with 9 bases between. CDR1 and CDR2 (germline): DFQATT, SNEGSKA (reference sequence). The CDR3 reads CSARETGRTGELFF. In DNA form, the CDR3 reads TGCAGTGCTAGAGAGACGGGACGCACCGGGGAGCTGTTTTTT.

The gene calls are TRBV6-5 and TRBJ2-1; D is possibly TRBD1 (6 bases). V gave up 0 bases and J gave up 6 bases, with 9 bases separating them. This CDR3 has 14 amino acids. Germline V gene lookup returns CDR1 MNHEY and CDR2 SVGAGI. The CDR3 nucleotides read TGTGCCAGCAGTTACTCGTCGGACAGCAATGAGCAGTTCTTC. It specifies CASSYSSDSNEQFF.

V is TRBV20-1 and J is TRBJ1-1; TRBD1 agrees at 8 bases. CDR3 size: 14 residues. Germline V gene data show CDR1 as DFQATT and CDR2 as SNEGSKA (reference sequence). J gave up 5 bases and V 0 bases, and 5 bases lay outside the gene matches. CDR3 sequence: CSARDRGPRTEAFF. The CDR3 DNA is TGCAGTGCTAGAGACAGGGGGCCGAGGACTGAAGCTTTCTTT.

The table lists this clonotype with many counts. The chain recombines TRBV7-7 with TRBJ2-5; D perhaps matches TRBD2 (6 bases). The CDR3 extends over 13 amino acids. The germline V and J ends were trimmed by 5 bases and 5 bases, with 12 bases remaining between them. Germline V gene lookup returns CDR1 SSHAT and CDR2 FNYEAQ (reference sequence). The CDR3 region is CASSRDFRETQYF. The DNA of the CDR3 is TGTGCCAGCAGCAGGGACTTTCGCGAGACCCAGTACTTC.

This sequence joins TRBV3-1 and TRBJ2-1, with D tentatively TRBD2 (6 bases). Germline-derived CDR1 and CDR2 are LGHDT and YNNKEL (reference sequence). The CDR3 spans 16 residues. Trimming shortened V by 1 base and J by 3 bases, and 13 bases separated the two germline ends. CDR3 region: CASSQAPAGFYNEQFF. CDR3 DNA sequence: TGTGCCAGCAGCCAAGCCCCAGCGGGCTTCTACAATGAGCAGTTCTTC.

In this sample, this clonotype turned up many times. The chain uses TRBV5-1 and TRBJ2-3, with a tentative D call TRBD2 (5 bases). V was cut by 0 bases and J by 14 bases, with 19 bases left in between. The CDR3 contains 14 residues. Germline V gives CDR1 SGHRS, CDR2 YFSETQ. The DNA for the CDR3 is TGCGCCAGCAGCTTGGGGCACCGGTCGGAAGGACTGTATTTT. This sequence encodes CASSLGHRSEGLYF.

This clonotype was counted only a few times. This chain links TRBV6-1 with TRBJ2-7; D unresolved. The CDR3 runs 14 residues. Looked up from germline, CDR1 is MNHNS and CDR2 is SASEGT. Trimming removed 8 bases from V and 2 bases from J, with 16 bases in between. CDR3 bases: TGTGCCAGCTCCAAGTCAGGAACGACCTACGAGCAGTACTTC. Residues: CASSKSGTTYEQYF.

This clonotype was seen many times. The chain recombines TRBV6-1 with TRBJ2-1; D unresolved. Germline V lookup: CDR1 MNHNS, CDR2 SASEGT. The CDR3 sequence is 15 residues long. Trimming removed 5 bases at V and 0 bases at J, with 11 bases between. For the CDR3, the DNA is TGTGCCAGCAGTACGGGCCTCACCTCCTACAATGAGCAGTTCTTC. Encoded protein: CASSTGLTSYNEQFF.

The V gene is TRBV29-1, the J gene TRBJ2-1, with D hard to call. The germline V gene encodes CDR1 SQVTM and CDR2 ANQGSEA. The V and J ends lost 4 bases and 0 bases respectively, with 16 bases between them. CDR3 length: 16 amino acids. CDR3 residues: CSVAAWGFDSYNEQFF. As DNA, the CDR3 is TGCAGCGTTGCCGCTTGGGGATTTGACTCCTACAATGAGCAGTTCTTC.

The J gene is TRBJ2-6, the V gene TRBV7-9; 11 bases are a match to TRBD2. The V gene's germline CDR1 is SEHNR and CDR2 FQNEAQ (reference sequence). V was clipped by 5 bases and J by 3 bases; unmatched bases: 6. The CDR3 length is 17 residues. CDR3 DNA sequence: TGTGCCAGCAGCCGCGGTAGCGGGAGGGGTGGGGCCAACGTCCTGACTTTC. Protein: CASSRGSGRGGANVLTF.

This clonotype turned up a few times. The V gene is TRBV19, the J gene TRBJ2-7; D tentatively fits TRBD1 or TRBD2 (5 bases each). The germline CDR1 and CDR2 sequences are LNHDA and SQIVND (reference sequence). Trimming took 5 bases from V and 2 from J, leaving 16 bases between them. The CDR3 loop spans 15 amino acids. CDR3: CASSVVGEPTYEQYF. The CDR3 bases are TGTGCCAGTAGTGTTGTGGGGGAGCCAACCTACGAGCAGTACTTC.

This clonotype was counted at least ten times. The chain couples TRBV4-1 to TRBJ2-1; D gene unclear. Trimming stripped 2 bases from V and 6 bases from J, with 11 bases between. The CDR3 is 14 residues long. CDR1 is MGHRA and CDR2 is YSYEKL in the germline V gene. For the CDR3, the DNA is TGCGCCAGCAGCCAACGACTGGACGTCAATGAGCAGTTCTTC. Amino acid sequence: CASSQRLDVNEQFF.

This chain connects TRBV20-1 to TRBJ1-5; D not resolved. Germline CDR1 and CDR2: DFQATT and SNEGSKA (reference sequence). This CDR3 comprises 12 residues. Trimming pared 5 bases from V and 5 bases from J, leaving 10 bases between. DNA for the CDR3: TGCAGTGCTTTTGGCAGAGATCAGCCCCAGCATTTT. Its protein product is CSAFGRDQPQHF.

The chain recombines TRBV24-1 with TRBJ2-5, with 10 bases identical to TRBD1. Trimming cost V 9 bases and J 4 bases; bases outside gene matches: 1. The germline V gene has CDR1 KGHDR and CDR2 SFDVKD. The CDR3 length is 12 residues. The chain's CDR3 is CATGQGGETQYF. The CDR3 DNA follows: TGTGCCACCGGACAGGGGGGAGAGACCCAGTACTTC.

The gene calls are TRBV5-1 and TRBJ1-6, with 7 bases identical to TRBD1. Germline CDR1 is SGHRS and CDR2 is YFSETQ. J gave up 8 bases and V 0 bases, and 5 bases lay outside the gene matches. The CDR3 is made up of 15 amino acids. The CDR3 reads CASSLEGTDYSPLHF. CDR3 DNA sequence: TGCGCCAGCAGCTTGGAGGGGACAGATTATTCACCCCTCCACTTT.

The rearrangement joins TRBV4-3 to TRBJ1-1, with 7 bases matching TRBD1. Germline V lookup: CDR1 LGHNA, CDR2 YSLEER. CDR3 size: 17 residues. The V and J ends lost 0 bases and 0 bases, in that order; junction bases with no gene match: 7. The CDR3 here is CASSQEVIGGMNTEAFF. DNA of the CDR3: TGCGCCAGCAGCCAAGAAGTGATAGGGGGCATGAACACTGAAGCTTTCTTT.

The CDR3: CASSVRGQGPVTF. CDR3 sequence (DNA): TGTGCCAGCAGTGTCCGGGGACAGGGACCGGTTACCTTC. The J gene is TRBJ1-2, the V gene TRBV12-3 or TRBV12-4, with 9 bases fitting TRBD1. The CDR3 runs to 13 residues. Trimming removed 5 bases from V and 14 bases from J; junction bases left unmatched: 12.